This T cell receptor (beta chain) was captured by sequencing in a study of T-cell memory formation after mild COVID-19. The germline V gene encodes CDR1 MNHEY and CDR2 SVGAGI. The length of the CDR3 is 11 residues. V lost 2 bases, J lost 5 bases, and 3 bases lay in between. In its sample, this clonotype was seen a few times. TCRdb itself ran the 5' RACE reads through MiXCR, one entry per CDR3 protein. Of 470,000 or so distinct CDR3 sequences listed, 15% to 25% were seen once; the top ten hold 7.5% to 9.5%. This TCR was recovered from an adult woman who had mild COVID-19 (a few samples of this study predate the infection). Cell type and time point are not known. The sample consisted of PBMCs or a T cell subset sorted from them (not recorded which). The chain recombines TRBV6-5 with TRBJ1-1; D unresolved. The CDR3 spells CASSYSTEAFF. In DNA, the CDR3 is TGTGCCAGCAGTTACAGTACTGAAGCTTTCTTT.